This TCR beta chain was obtained from a study of technical replicates of blood from a handful of donors. This clone was counted once. The germline V gene has CDR1 SGHVS and CDR2 FQNEAQ. The CDR3 consists of 16 residues. Trimming pared 5 bases from V and 2 bases from J, leaving 15 bases between. The repertoire was sequenced with immunoSEQ multiplex PCR; TCRdb's copy has only in-frame clones and lacks some. The top ten hold around 4% of the sample, which has about 60,000 clones, 90% to 95% seen once. V is TRBV7-8 and J is TRBJ2-2; TRBD1 is a possible D gene (5 bases). The origin of this receptor is a human donor in good health. Some clones in this sample may be carry-over from other donors' samples. Sequencing was carried out using PBMCs. CDR3 protein: CASSPRQSINTGELFF. For the CDR3, the DNA is TGTGCCAGCAGCCCCCGACAGAGTATTAACACCGGGGAGCTGTTTTTT.